This TCR beta chain originates from a study of technical replicates of blood from a handful of donors (dated by TCRdb to the late 2010s). Notes on this clone: Its antigen has not been determined. No clone much larger than this one lies a single base away; base qualities are absent.

The receptor library was made with the immunoSEQ multiplex PCR assay. The immuneACCESS repertoire file appears here via TCRdb, limited to in-frame rearrangements. These files lack a portion of the clones; in checked studies, under half of the deficit traces to unresolved V genes, and the cause of the others is not known. The sample table shows 56,000 or so clones, and 80% to 95% are seen once. The ten largest clones add up to around 4% of the sample. Sequencing used PBMCs. The source is a human donor in good health. Some clones in this sample may be carry-over from other donors' samples.

The encoded CDR3 is CASSHGQSNQPQHF. At the DNA level, the sequence is TGTGCCAGCAGCCACGGACAGAGCAATCAGCCCCAGCATTTT. Recombination joined TRBV7-8 with TRBJ1-5, with a weak D call of TRBD1 (6 bases match). V sheds 5 bases and J sheds 1 base, leaving 9 bases between their ends. Looking up the germline V gene yields CDR1 SGHVS and CDR2 FQNEAQ. The CDR3, cysteine through phenylalanine, is 14 amino acids long. Only the CDR3 region is kept as DNA, spanning 42 bases read in frame from base 1. The full variable domain, with segments outside the CDR3 supplied by the reference TRBV7-8 and TRBJ1-5 proteins, appears as GAGVSQSPRYKVAKRGQDVALRCDPISGHVSLFWYQQALGQGPEFLTYFQNEAQLDKSGLPSDRFFAERPEGSVSTLKIQRTQQEDSAVYLCASSHGQSNQPQHFGDGTRLSIL.